The T cell receptor beta chain described here comes from a study of T cell responses to AZD1222 COVID-19 vaccine. Study-wide background: Investigators merged groups given second doses at roughly 4 or roughly 12 weeks.

TCRdb's table, derived via immunoSEQ multiplex PCR, lists solely in-frame clones and lacks some. The data contain about 180,000 clones, 85% to 90% of them singletons. Findings of the study overall: Unmutated variant regions reportedly attract nearly half of all spike-specific TCRs. In a largely white British group with more females than males, clonal diversity was possibly underestimated. Vaccination with two AZD1222 doses was followed by a rise in Spike-specific TCR breadth and depth.

Notes on this clone: Its specificity is unknown.

The V end was cut by 6 bases, the J end by 0 bases, with 18 bases between. Germline V gene sequence: CDR1 MNHEY, CDR2 SVGEGT. This CDR3 is built from 17 residues. The material sequenced was peripheral blood, taken on day 0 of AZD1222 vaccination. This TCR was recovered from an adult in good health. The gene calls are TRBV6-2 or TRBV6-3 and TRBJ1-3; the D gene is possibly TRBD1 (5 bases). CDR3 loop: CASSDPSGSSSGNTIYF. In nucleotides, the CDR3 is TGTGCCAGCAGCGATCCCTCAGGGTCGTCCTCTGGAAACACCATATATTTT.